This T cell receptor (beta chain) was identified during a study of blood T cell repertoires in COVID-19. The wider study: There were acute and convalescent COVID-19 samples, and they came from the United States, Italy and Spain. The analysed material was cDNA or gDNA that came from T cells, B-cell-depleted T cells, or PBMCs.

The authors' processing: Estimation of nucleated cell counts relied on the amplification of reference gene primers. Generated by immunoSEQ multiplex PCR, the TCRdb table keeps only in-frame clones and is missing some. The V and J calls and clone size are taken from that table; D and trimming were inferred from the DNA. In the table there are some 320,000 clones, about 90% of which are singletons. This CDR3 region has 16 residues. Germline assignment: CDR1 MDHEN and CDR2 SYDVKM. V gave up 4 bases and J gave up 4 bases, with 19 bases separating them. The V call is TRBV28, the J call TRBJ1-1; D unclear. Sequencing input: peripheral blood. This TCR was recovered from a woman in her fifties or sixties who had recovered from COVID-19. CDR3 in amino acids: CASSSQPLQRGTEAFF. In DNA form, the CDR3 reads TGTGCCAGCAGTTCCCAACCCCTCCAACGGGGCACTGAAGCTTTCTTT.